These 5 T cell receptor beta chains came from one sample sequenced in a study of blood T cell repertoires in COVID-19. Sequenced by immunoSEQ multiplex PCR; TCRdb stores in-frame clones only, minus some. The table includes some 160,000 clones, around three quarters detected once. The sequenced sample was peripheral blood. These receptors all stem from an older man with active or convalescent COVID-19.

This clone came up once. The gene calls are TRBV21-1 and TRBJ1-5; the table's D call, TRBD1, was not checked against the DNA. TRBV21-1 is described as a pseudogene. The CDR3 runs to 20 residues. The CDR3 sequence is CASSNAERAGTGDSNQPQHF. In DNA form, the CDR3 reads TGTGCCAGCAGCAATGCCGAAAGAGCCGGGACAGGGGATAGCAATCAGCCCCAGCATTTT.

The table lists this clone with a count of one. The rearrangement uses TRBV5-1 and TRBJ1-6, with 9 bases that match TRBD1. This CDR3 comprises 15 residues. The V gene end was trimmed by 6 bases and the J gene end by 9 bases; junction bases not matched to a gene: 10. Per the germline V gene, CDR1 is SGHRS and CDR2 is YFSETQ. CDR3 region: CASTRGTGQGSPLHF. For the CDR3, the DNA is TGCGCCAGCACCAGAGGGACAGGGCAGGGTTCACCCCTCCACTTT.

V is TRBV7-8 and J is TRBJ1-5, with 9 bases aligning to TRBD1. The CDR3 spans 15 residues. V shed 5 bases and J 1 base; nucleotides not matched to a gene: 3. Germline V lookup: CDR1 SGHVS, CDR2 FQNEAQ. CDR3 loop: CASSLGTGSNQPQHF. The DNA for the CDR3 is TGTGCCAGCAGCCTCGGGACAGGGAGCAATCAGCCCCAGCATTTT.

This chain uses TRBV12-3 or TRBV12-4 with TRBJ2-3; D gene ambiguous. This CDR3 contains 13 residues. Trimming took 6 bases from V and 1 from J, leaving 8 bases between them. The CDR3 here is CASRIQGTDTQYF. CDR3 in DNA: TGTGCCAGCAGAATTCAGGGCACAGATACGCAGTATTTT.

In this sample, this clone turned up a few times. The CDR3 sequence is CASSQDMGRGAYYGYTF. The CDR3 DNA follows: TGCGCCAGCAGCCAAGATATGGGCCGGGGAGCATACTATGGCTACACCTTC. The chain combines TRBV4-1 with TRBJ1-2; no clear D. The germline gives CDR1 MGHRA, CDR2 YSYEKL. The V and J ends lost 0 bases and 3 bases respectively, with 17 bases between them. CDR3 length: 17 residues.